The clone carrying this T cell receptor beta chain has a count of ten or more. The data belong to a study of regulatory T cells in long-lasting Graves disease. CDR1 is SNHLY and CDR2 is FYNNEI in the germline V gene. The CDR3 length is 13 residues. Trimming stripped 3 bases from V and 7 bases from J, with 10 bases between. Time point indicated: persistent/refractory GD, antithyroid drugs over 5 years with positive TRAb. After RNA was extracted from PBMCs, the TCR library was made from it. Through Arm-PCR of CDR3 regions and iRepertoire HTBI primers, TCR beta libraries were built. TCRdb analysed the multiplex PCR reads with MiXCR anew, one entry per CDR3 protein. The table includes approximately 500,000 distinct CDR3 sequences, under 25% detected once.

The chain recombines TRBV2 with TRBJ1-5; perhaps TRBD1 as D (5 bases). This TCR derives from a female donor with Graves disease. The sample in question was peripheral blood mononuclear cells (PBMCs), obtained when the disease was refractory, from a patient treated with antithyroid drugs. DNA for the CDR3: TGTGCCAGCAGTGATGGGGGAGGGCAGCCCCAGCATTTT. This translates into CASSDGGGQPQHF. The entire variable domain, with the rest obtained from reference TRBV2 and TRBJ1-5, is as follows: EPEVTQTPSHQVTQMGQEVILRCVPISNHLYFYWYRQILGQKVEFLVSFYNNEISEKSEIFDDQFSVERPDGSNFTLKIRSTKLEDSAMYFCASSDGGGQPQHFGDGTRLSIL.